These 30 T cell receptor beta chains were all obtained from the same sample, sequenced in a study of T-cell reconstitution after alpha-beta-depleted transplantation in children. For TCRbeta, the library was prepared with unique molecular identifiers. TCRdb passed the PCR reads through MiXCR, listing each CDR3 protein once. The data contain about 110,000 distinct CDR3 sequences, around 6.4% of them seen just once; the ten biggest clones take up 23%. This specimen consisted of PBMCs, mostly from graft donor cells, obtained 360 days after TCRalphabeta/CD19-depleted stem cell transplant. The receptors here all came from a male patient under 10 years old who had a stem cell transplant for acute lymphoblastic leukemia, so the T cells may come from the graft donor.

In this sample, this clonotype turned up many times. V is TRBV4-3 and J is TRBJ2-1; D is uncertain. Germline V gene lookup returns CDR1 LGHNA and CDR2 YSLEER. The V end lost 0 bases, the J end lost 8 bases, and 11 bases lay between the germline ends. This CDR3 has 14 amino acids. The CDR3 reads CASSQDSNGDEQFF. CDR3 sequence (DNA): TGCGCCAGCAGCCAAGATTCGAACGGTGATGAGCAGTTCTTC.

This clonotype has at least ten counts. The rearrangement joins TRBV28 to TRBJ1-4; 7 nucleotides align to TRBD1. V shed 9 bases and J 6 bases; nucleotides not matched to a gene: 13. The CDR3 length is 15 residues. Germline V lookup: CDR1 MDHEN, CDR2 SYDVKM. DNA of the CDR3: TGTGCCAGTTTCCGGGACAGTGGAGACCATGAAAAACTGTTTTTT. Its translation: CASFRDSGDHEKLFF.

A few counts support this clonotype. The chain joins TRBV7-6 to TRBJ2-2, with D unclear. Looked up from germline, CDR1 is SGHVS and CDR2 is FNYEAQ. V was cut by 6 bases and J by 1 base, with 15 bases left in between. CDR3 size: 16 residues. The DNA for the CDR3 is TGTGCCAGCAGGGGCAGCCATGAGGAGAACACCGGGGAGCTGTTTTTT. Protein product: CASRGSHEENTGELFF.

This clonotype was observed a handful of times. J is TRBJ2-5 and V is TRBV9, with 9 bases fitting TRBD2. The CDR3 contains 15 residues. CDR1 is SGDLS, CDR2 YYNGEE, per germline. The V segment lost 5 bases and the J segment 5 bases; nucleotides outside the gene matches: 10. The CDR3 nucleotides are TGTGCCAGCAGAGCGGGAGCGGGGGGTATGGAGACCCAGTACTTC. Protein: CASRAGAGGMETQYF.

This clonotype has a handful of counts. The V gene is TRBV6-5, the J gene TRBJ1-2, with a weak D call TRBD1 (5 bases). Trimming left V 0 bases short and J 4 bases short, with 12 bases between. Germline V gene sequence: CDR1 MNHEY, CDR2 SVGAGI. The CDR3 has 15 amino acids. The CDR3 DNA reads as TGTGCCAGCAGTTACTCAGCGAAGGGGACCTATGGCTACACCTTC. Protein product: CASSYSAKGTYGYTF.

This clonotype was seen repeatedly, ten times or more. The V gene is TRBV10-3, the J gene TRBJ2-3; 9 nucleotides line up with TRBD1. The CDR3 loop spans 16 amino acids. V shed 10 bases, J shed 6 bases, and the junction held 17 bases outside the gene matches. Germline V lookup: CDR1 ENHRY, CDR2 SYGVKD. For the CDR3, the DNA is TGTGCCAGCGGAACAGGGGGCCTCCCGTCCGCGGATACGCAGTATTTT. This gives the protein CASGTGGLPSADTQYF.

The CDR3 DNA follows: TGCGCCAGCAGACAGGTCCTGAACACCGGGGAGCTGTTTTTT. This gives the protein CASRQVLNTGELFF. This chain joins TRBV10-1 and TRBJ2-2; D is perhaps TRBD1 (5 bases). This CDR3 is built from 14 residues. V lost 6 bases to trimming and J lost 1 base, with 9 bases between them. Germline lookup yields CDR1 WNHNN and CDR2 SYGVQD (reference sequence).

This clonotype has just a few counts. The chain links TRBV13 to TRBJ2-3; D is ambiguous. There are 15 residues in the CDR3. CDR1 and CDR2 (germline): PRHDT, FYEKMQ (reference sequence). V shed 5 bases and J shed 1 base, with 13 bases lying between them. Here the CDR3 DNA reads TGTGCCAGCAGCGCTGAAATCCGCCGCACAGATACGCAGTATTTT. This sequence encodes CASSAEIRRTDTQYF.

The table lists this clonotype with many counts. DNA for the CDR3: TGTGCCACCAGTGATCCCCCCGGCCGGCCTGAGCAGTTCTTC. Translation gives CATSDPPGRPEQFF. The V call is TRBV24-1, the J call TRBJ2-1, with unresolved D. Germline assignment: CDR1 KGHDR and CDR2 SFDVKD. V lost 3 bases to trimming and J lost 9 bases, with 14 bases between them. The CDR3 consists of 14 residues.

This clonotype showed up many times. The CDR3 region is CASSPHIFSYEQYF. The CDR3 DNA sequence: TGCGCCAGCAGCCCGCATATATTCTCCTACGAGCAGTACTTC. This chain joins TRBV4-1 and TRBJ2-7; no definite D call. Trimming left V 4 bases short and J 0 bases short, with 10 bases between. The germline CDR1 and CDR2 sequences are MGHRA and YSYEKL. This CDR3 has 14 amino acids.

This clonotype was observed at least ten times. V is TRBV5-1 and J is TRBJ1-6; D gene uncertain. Germline V gene sequence: CDR1 SGHRS, CDR2 YFSETQ. Trimming pared 7 bases from V and 5 bases from J, leaving 19 bases between. The CDR3 is 16 amino acids. The CDR3 DNA is TGCGCCAGCCGAAGGCCAGAGGAAGGCAATAATTCACCCCTCCACTTT. It encodes CASRRPEEGNNSPLHF.

This clonotype was counted many times. This rearrangement joins TRBV11-2 to TRBJ1-1; TRBD1 might be the D (6 bases). V was pared by 0 bases and J by 12 bases, with 17 bases between. Germline assignment: CDR1 SGHAT and CDR2 FQNNGV. This CDR3 has 14 amino acids. CDR3 sequence: CASSLEARGARTFF. CDR3 in DNA: TGTGCCAGCAGCTTAGAGGCCAGGGGCGCTAGGACTTTCTTT.

This clonotype has at least ten counts. DNA for the CDR3: TGCGCCAGCAGCTTGGCAGACAGATTGAACACTGAAGCTTTCTTT. Translated: CASSLADRLNTEAFF. J is TRBJ1-1 and V is TRBV5-1; D possibly corresponds to TRBD1 (5 bases). This CDR3 is built from 15 residues. The germline V gene encodes CDR1 SGHRS and CDR2 YFSETQ. Trimming left V 0 bases short and J 0 bases short, with 9 bases between.

This clonotype was observed many times. The V gene is TRBV5-1, the J gene TRBJ2-7; no firm D call. The CDR3 is made up of 14 amino acids. Germline CDR1 reads SGHRS; CDR2 reads YFSETQ. The V end was cut by 0 bases, the J end by 2 bases, with 9 bases between. Written as DNA, the CDR3 is TGCGCCAGCAGCTTGGGTAGGGCCACCTACGAGCAGTACTTC. Protein sequence: CASSLGRATYEQYF.

The table lists this clonotype with many counts. V and J are TRBV24-1 and TRBJ2-4, with TRBD1 matching 9 bases. From germline, CDR1 is KGHDR and CDR2 SFDVKD. The CDR3 covers 16 residues. The J segment lost 8 bases and the V segment lost 1 base, leaving 8 bases of the junction unmatched. CDR3 residues: CATSDFGMDRGYIQYF. CDR3 DNA: TGTGCCACCAGTGATTTCGGAATGGACAGGGGATACATTCAGTACTTC.

The table lists this clonotype with many counts. DNA for the CDR3: TGCGCCAGCAGCCAAATCTCGCTCCGGAACACCGGGGAGCTGTTTTTT. Its translation: CASSQISLRNTGELFF. The rearrangement links TRBV4-1 to TRBJ2-2; D is unresolved. V lost 2 bases to trimming and J lost 1 base, with 11 bases between them. Germline CDR1 MGHRA, CDR2 YSYEKL. The CDR3 sequence is 16 residues long.

The chain is built from TRBV5-1 and TRBJ1-2; 10 bases are a match to TRBD1. With V trimmed by 4 bases and J by 10 bases, 4 bases remained unmatched. Germline V CDR1 and CDR2: SGHRS, YFSETQ. This CDR3 region has 12 residues. The CDR3 nucleotides read TGCGCCAGCAGCCCCGGGACAGGGGACTACACCTTC. Protein: CASSPGTGDYTF.

This clonotype appeared many times. The chain employs TRBV5-6 and TRBJ1-5; 7 positions match TRBD1. The CDR3 loop spans 16 amino acids. Germline assignment: CDR1 SGHDT and CDR2 YYEEEE. V shed 3 bases, J shed 4 bases, and the junction held 10 bases outside the gene matches. The CDR3 sequence: CASSSYRGVRNQPQHF. The CDR3 nucleotides read TGTGCCAGCAGCTCATACAGGGGCGTGAGAAATCAGCCCCAGCATTTT.

This clonotype was seen repeatedly, ten times or more. The chain uses TRBV2 and TRBJ2-1, with D perhaps matching TRBD1 or TRBD2 (6 bases each). Germline CDR1 SNHLY, CDR2 FYNNEI. This CDR3 contains 14 residues. V gave up 2 bases and J gave up 10 bases, with 15 bases separating them. The CDR3 bases are TGTGCCAGCAGTGAAAACGGACGAGGGGGGGAGCAGTTCTTC. Protein: CASSENGRGGEQFF.

The sample holds many counts of this clonotype. The rearrangement links TRBV20-1 to TRBJ1-1; D uncertain. Per germline, CDR1 DFQATT and CDR2 SNEGSKA (reference sequence). This CDR3 has 14 residues. V was trimmed by 1 base and J by 0 bases, leaving 9 bases between them. CDR3 sequence reads: CSARGSPVNTEAFF. The CDR3 nucleotides are TGCAGTGCTAGAGGCAGCCCCGTGAACACTGAAGCTTTCTTT.

This clonotype has more than one count but fewer than ten. The chain combines TRBV20-1 with TRBJ2-7; 8 bases fit TRBD1. The CDR3 contains 11 residues. Unmatched junction bases numbered 2, after V lost 6 bases and J lost 4 bases. Germline V gene data show CDR1 as DFQATT and CDR2 as SNEGSKA (reference sequence). The CDR3 is CSADRAYEQYF. CDR3 in DNA: TGCAGTGCGGACAGGGCTTACGAGCAGTACTTC.

This clonotype showed up many times. V is TRBV27 and J is TRBJ2-7, with 7 bases identical to TRBD1. The CDR3 totals 15 residues. Trimming removed 0 bases from V and 3 bases from J; junction bases left unmatched: 5. Germline CDR1 is MNHEY and CDR2 is SMNVEV (reference sequence). This CDR3 reads CASSLSGQIFYEQYF. The DNA for the CDR3 is TGTGCCAGCAGTTTATCGGGACAGATATTCTACGAGCAGTACTTC.

In this sample, this clonotype turned up a few times. The chain is built from TRBV6-1 and TRBJ2-1; no clear D. This CDR3 region has 16 residues. The V end was cut by 1 base, the J end by 2 bases, with 12 bases between. The germline V gene has CDR1 MNHNS and CDR2 SASEGT. The CDR3 region is CASSEGTYVPYNEQFF. Written as DNA, the CDR3 is TGTGCCAGCAGTGAAGGCACTTATGTACCCTACAATGAGCAGTTCTTC.

The rearrangement uses TRBV7-9 and TRBJ1-2; the D gene is possibly TRBD1 (6 bases). Germline-derived CDR1 and CDR2 are SEHNR and FQNEAQ (reference sequence). V shed 1 base and J shed 6 bases, with 9 bases lying between them. The CDR3 runs to 13 residues. The CDR3 reads CASSLGSGDGYTF. The CDR3 DNA is TGTGCCAGCAGCTTAGGTTCAGGGGATGGCTACACCTTC.

The table lists this clonotype with a few counts. The rearrangement links TRBV25-1 to TRBJ1-6; TRBD1 matches at 7 bases. The CDR3 extends over 17 amino acids. After removal of 3 bases from V and 7 bases from J, the junction contained 12 bases not matched to a gene. CDR1 is MGHDK, CDR2 SYGVNS, per germline. This CDR3 reads CASSDRTGPSENSPLHF. CDR3 nucleotides: TGTGCCAGCAGTGATCGGACAGGTCCCTCGGAAAATTCACCCCTCCACTTT. Full variable domain (remainder filled in from reference TRBV25-1 and TRBJ1-6): EADIYQTPRYLVIGTGKKITLECSQTMGHDKMYWYQQDPGMELHLIHYSYGVNSTEKGDLSSESTVSRIRTEHFPLTLESARPSHTSQYLCASSDRTGPSENSPLHFGNGTRLTVT.

This clonotype was detected a few times. The chain recombines TRBV6-2 or TRBV6-3 with TRBJ2-3, with no clear D. There are 11 residues in the CDR3. Trimming took off 2 bases at V and 6 bases at J, with 3 bases between the two ends. Per the germline V gene, CDR1 is MNHEY and CDR2 is SVGEGT. The CDR3 region is CASSYPDTQYF. For the CDR3, the DNA is TGTGCCAGCAGTTACCCGGATACGCAGTATTTT.

This clonotype was recorded at least ten times. This sequence joins TRBV28 and TRBJ2-5; TRBD1 aligns across 7 bases. Germline-derived CDR1 and CDR2 are MDHEN and SYDVKM. V shed 5 bases, J shed 0 bases, and the junction held 3 bases outside the gene matches. This CDR3 comprises 14 residues. The CDR3 nucleotides read TGTGCCAGCAGTGGTGGGACAGACCAAGAGACCCAGTACTTC. Residues: CASSGGTDQETQYF.

This clonotype has more than one count but fewer than ten. The V and J genes are TRBV10-2 and TRBJ2-1; 11 bases are shared with TRBD2. There are 14 residues in the CDR3. Germline V gene sequence: CDR1 WSHSY, CDR2 SAAADI. After removal of 9 bases from V and 6 bases from J, the junction contained 7 bases not matched to a gene. The CDR3 protein is CASSTSGGSNEQFF. The CDR3 DNA reads TGCGCCAGTTCTACTAGCGGGGGTTCCAATGAGCAGTTCTTC.

This clonotype was observed a few times. The CDR3 sequence: CASSPSWTSGYNEQFF. CDR3 coding DNA: TGTGCCAGCAGTCCCAGTTGGACTAGCGGTTACAATGAGCAGTTCTTC. J is TRBJ2-1 and V is TRBV27; 10 bases match TRBD2. The J segment lost 4 bases and the V segment lost 5 bases, leaving 8 bases of the junction unmatched. The CDR3 extends over 16 amino acids. The germline gives CDR1 MNHEY, CDR2 SMNVEV (reference sequence).

This clonotype came up many times. The J gene is TRBJ2-3, the V gene TRBV29-1; 7 nucleotides line up with TRBD2. The junction had 3 bases not matched to a gene; V was cut back by 4 bases and J by 2 bases. The CDR3 runs to 13 residues. Germline-derived CDR1 and CDR2 are SQVTM and ANQGSEA. The CDR3, as DNA: TGCAGCGTTGCTGGGGGGGTCACAGATACGCAGTATTTT. Translated, it gives CSVAGGVTDTQYF.